Below, 20 T cell receptor beta chains from the same sample are listed, as sequenced in a study of early T cells in non-severe SARS-CoV-2 infection. MiXCR, applied by TCRdb to the 5' RACE reads, yields one record per CDR3 protein. This repertoire shows about 76,000 distinct CDR3 sequences, around 15% found once; its top ten account for approximately 12%. The sample taken for sequencing was whole blood. The receptors originated from an adult who was a healthcare worker with PCR-confirmed SARS-CoV-2 infection or an uninfected control (not recorded which).

This clonotype was counted only a few times. The CDR3 spells CASSQVRNEQFF. The CDR3 bases are TGTGCCAGCAGCCAAGTCAGGAATGAGCAGTTCTTC. The gene calls are TRBV14 and TRBJ2-1, with no clear D. This CDR3 spans 12 amino acids. CDR1 SGHDN and CDR2 FVKESK come from the germline V gene. V was shortened by 1 base and J by 7 bases, with 5 bases between the two germline ends.

This clonotype occurred a few times. This chain uses TRBV5-1 with TRBJ2-3; TRBD1 aligns across 9 bases. CDR3 length: 14 amino acids. Germline assignment: CDR1 SGHRS and CDR2 YFSETQ. Unmatched junction bases numbered 1, after V lost 1 base and J lost 4 bases. The CDR3 region is CASSLTGGADTQYF. The CDR3, as DNA: TGCGCCAGCAGCTTGACAGGGGGCGCAGATACGCAGTATTTT.

This clonotype was seen a few times. The chain employs TRBV5-1 and TRBJ1-6; 7 nucleotides align to TRBD1. CDR1 is SGHRS, CDR2 YFSETQ, per germline. CDR3 length: 14 residues. V gave up 7 bases and J gave up 7 bases; unmatched junction bases: 8. As DNA, the CDR3 is TGCGCCAGCTCCCGGGGACAGCTCAATTCACCCCTCCACTTT. Its protein is CASSRGQLNSPLHF.

This clonotype appeared a few times. The chain links TRBV2 to TRBJ1-5; 7 nucleotides line up with TRBD1. The germline gives CDR1 SNHLY, CDR2 FYNNEI. After removal of 7 bases from V and 0 bases from J, the junction contained 9 bases not matched to a gene. The CDR3 contains 16 residues. CDR3 region: CASTPRTGLSNQPQHF. The CDR3 DNA reads TGTGCCAGCACACCCAGGACAGGACTTAGCAATCAGCCCCAGCATTTT.

The J gene is TRBJ1-5, the V gene TRBV6-4; 10 bases align to TRBD1. CDR1 MRHNA and CDR2 SNTAGT come from the germline V gene. The CDR3 runs 16 residues. The ends lost 5 bases at V and 5 bases at J; junction bases unmatched: 9. The CDR3 reads CASSSPGQGFHQPQHF. The CDR3 region has the DNA TGTGCCAGCAGTTCCCCGGGACAGGGGTTTCATCAGCCCCAGCATTTT.

The chain recombines TRBV7-8 with TRBJ2-7, with D uncertain. The V end was cut by 5 bases, the J end by 2 bases, with 10 bases between. Germline-derived CDR1 and CDR2 are SGHVS and FQNEAQ. The CDR3 runs to 13 residues. The CDR3 DNA reads TGTGCCAGCAGCATTCGGACGGCCTACGAGCAGTACTTC. Translated: CASSIRTAYEQYF.

This clonotype was seen a handful of times. V usage is TRBV7-8 and J usage is TRBJ1-3; D ambiguous. Germline-derived CDR1 and CDR2 are SGHVS and FQNEAQ. V was pared by 1 base and J by 4 bases, with 5 bases between. This CDR3 has 13 amino acids. The CDR3 is CASSLGSGNTIYF. The CDR3 bases are TGTGCCAGCAGCTTAGGATCCGGAAACACCATATATTTT.

This clonotype was detected many times. The chain is built from TRBV24-1 and TRBJ1-5, with a possible D match to TRBD1 (5 bases). The germline V and J ends were trimmed by 3 bases and 6 bases, with 11 bases remaining between them. CDR1 KGHDR and CDR2 SFDVKD come from the germline V gene. This CDR3 spans 14 amino acids. The CDR3 loop is CATSDRGWGQPQHF. The CDR3 region has the DNA TGTGCCACCAGTGATCGGGGCTGGGGTCAGCCCCAGCATTTT.

The V and J genes are TRBV28 and TRBJ2-7; D is possibly TRBD1 or TRBD2 (5 bases each). Trimming left V 4 bases short and J 7 bases short, with 17 bases between. This CDR3 has 14 amino acids. Per germline, CDR1 MDHEN and CDR2 SYDVKM. In DNA form, the CDR3 reads TGTGCCAGCAGTTCCACTCGGGACCCCCGAGAGCAGTACTTC. Protein sequence: CASSSTRDPREQYF.

This clonotype was picked up many times. The chain has TRBV27 and TRBJ2-1; 9 bases align to TRBD1. V was clipped by 3 bases and J by 2 bases; unmatched bases: 8. Germline CDR1 and CDR2: MNHEY and SMNVEV (reference sequence). CDR3 length: 17 residues. As DNA, the CDR3 is TGTGCCAGCAGTTTTGGGACAGGGAATAGCGCCTACAATGAGCAGTTCTTC. Translating gives CASSFGTGNSAYNEQFF.

This clonotype was seen at least ten times. The V gene is TRBV5-1, the J gene TRBJ1-5, with D uncertain. Germline CDR1 reads SGHRS; CDR2 reads YFSETQ. V was pared by 0 bases and J by 0 bases, with 7 bases between. CDR3 length equals 15 residues. CDR3 bases: TGCGCCAGCAGCTTGGACGGTGATAGCAATCAGCCCCAGCATTTT. Translating gives CASSLDGDSNQPQHF. The full variable domain, completed using reference TRBV5-1 and TRBJ1-5, is KAGVTQTPRYLIKTRGQQVTLSCSPISGHRSVSWYQQTPGQGLQFLFEYFSETQRNKGNFPGRFSGRQFSNSRSEMNVSTLELGDSALYLCASSLDGDSNQPQHFGDGTRLSIL.

The V and J genes are TRBV15 and TRBJ1-1, with no clear D. There are 13 residues in the CDR3. Trimming pared 3 bases from V and 7 bases from J, leaving 12 bases between. Germline V gene lookup returns CDR1 LNHNV and CDR2 YYDKDF (reference sequence). The CDR3 reads CATSSHGDVEAFF. Written as DNA, the CDR3 is TGTGCCACCAGCAGCCACGGGGATGTTGAAGCTTTCTTT.

This chain uses TRBV7-2 with TRBJ2-7; 7 nucleotides line up with TRBD1. Germline CDR1 SGHTA, CDR2 FQGNSA. This CDR3 is 14 amino acids long. The trim removed 5 bases at V and 1 base at J, leaving 5 bases unmatched. This chain's CDR3 is CASSRDRSSYEQYF. CDR3 coding DNA: TGTGCCAGCAGCCGGGACAGATCTTCCTACGAGCAGTACTTC.

The chain recombines TRBV3-1 with TRBJ1-1; D is unclear. The CDR3 totals 13 residues. The V gene's germline CDR1 is LGHDT and CDR2 YNNKEL (reference sequence). Trimming removed 4 bases from V and 4 bases from J, with 10 bases in between. CDR3 region: CASSPFRGTEAFF. The CDR3 nucleotides read TGTGCCAGCAGCCCTTTTCGGGGCACTGAAGCTTTCTTT.

This clonotype was counted ten times or more. Here the CDR3 DNA reads TGTGCCAGCAGCCGGCCGGGACAGGGATTTGGTGAGCAGTTCTTC. Translated, it gives CASSRPGQGFGEQFF. The chain has TRBV14 and TRBJ2-1; TRBD1 matches at 9 bases. V shed 4 bases, J shed 9 bases, and the junction held 10 bases outside the gene matches. This CDR3 is built from 15 residues. Looked up from germline, CDR1 is SGHDN and CDR2 is FVKESK.

This clonotype turned up a few times. V is TRBV5-8 and J is TRBJ2-1; 9 bases agree with TRBD2. The CDR3 spans 17 residues. V gave up 0 bases and J gave up 4 bases; unmatched junction bases: 8. Germline CDR1 and CDR2: SGHTS and YDEGEE. The CDR3 protein is CASSLGWVTSGYNEQFF. CDR3 DNA: TGTGCCAGCAGCTTGGGGTGGGTGACTAGCGGTTACAATGAGCAGTTCTTC.

This clonotype was observed a handful of times. The chain carries TRBV4-3 and TRBJ2-2; unclear D gene. The V gene lost 0 bases and the J gene lost 1 base, with 9 bases spanning the gap. The CDR3 length is 16 residues. CDR1 LGHNA and CDR2 YSLEER come from the germline V gene. CDR3 coding DNA: TGCGCCAGCAGCCAAGATTGGCAAATGAACACCGGGGAGCTGTTTTTT. Its translation is CASSQDWQMNTGELFF.

Here the CDR3 reads CASSLEITGGTEAFF. The CDR3 bases are TGTGCCAGCAGCTTAGAGATTACAGGGGGCACTGAAGCTTTCTTT. The chain links TRBV7-9 to TRBJ1-1; 8 positions agree with TRBD1. Germline V gives CDR1 SEHNR, CDR2 FQNEAQ (reference sequence). The V segment lost 1 base and the J segment 4 bases; nucleotides outside the gene matches: 5. This CDR3 is built from 15 residues.

V gene TRBV7-9 combines with J gene TRBJ1-5, with D unresolved. V lost 0 bases, J lost 4 bases, and 7 bases lay in between. The CDR3 consists of 14 residues. The germline V gene encodes CDR1 SEHNR and CDR2 FQNEAQ (reference sequence). CDR3 coding DNA: TGTGCCAGCAGCTTAGCTCCCTCAAATCAGCCCCAGCATTTT. It encodes CASSLAPSNQPQHF.

The rearrangement uses TRBV11-2 and TRBJ2-3; 10 bases align to TRBD2. This CDR3 has 15 residues. J was trimmed by 5 bases and V by 5 bases; bases with no gene match: 7. The germline V gene encodes CDR1 SGHAT and CDR2 FQNNGV. Here the CDR3 DNA reads TGTGCCAGCAGCCAAAGCGGGGGGGCGTTAGATACGCAGTATTTT. The encoded protein is CASSQSGGALDTQYF.